This T cell receptor beta chain was documented in a study of OX40 agonist ivuxolimab in advanced cancers. The trim removed 0 bases at V and 7 bases at J, leaving 9 bases unmatched. CDR1 is MGHRA and CDR2 is YSYEKL in the germline V gene. The CDR3 runs to 17 residues. TCRdb's copy holds only in-frame clones and misses some; the assay was immunoSEQ multiplex PCR. The data contain approximately 14,000 clones, 77% of them singletons. This sequence joins TRBV4-1 and TRBJ2-1, with 10 positions matching TRBD2. The source of this sequence is an adult with an advanced solid tumor such as melanoma, head and neck, liver or kidney cancer. The sample in question was CD4+ or CD8+ T cells sorted from blood, obtained in a trial of the OX40 agonist ivuxolimab. CDR3 sequence: CASSQDLASGGWNEQFF. The CDR3, as DNA: TGCGCCAGCAGCCAAGATCTCGCTAGCGGGGGCTGGAATGAGCAGTTCTTC.